The clone carrying this T cell receptor beta chain was counted at least ten times. What it recognizes is unknown. The record originates from a study of molecular identifiers for immune sequencing clone quantification. Regarding the study as a whole: Spiked TCR RNA from one Jurkat cell reportedly showed up when mixed among one million naive cells. In CMV-specific effectors, clones above 20 copies held over 99% of molecules; naive, under 1%.

MiXCR, applied by TCRdb to the PCR reads, yields one record per CDR3 protein. Among some 89,000 distinct CDR3 sequences listed, roughly a quarter were seen once. Input for naive CD8 libraries was roughly 17,000 to 1,100,000 sorted cells; the RNA fraction used was 10%, 30% or 50%. The sequence came from a human donor in good health. Some libraries in this study had Jurkat cell RNA spiked in. The source material was naive CD8+ T cells from blood, with Jurkat cell RNA spiked in. Subset reported: FACS-sorted CD8+CD4-CCR7+CD45RA+ naive T cells.

As DNA, the CDR3 is TGCGCCAGCAGCTTGGAAGGACAGAGCTCCTACGAGCAGTACTTC. This gives the protein CASSLEGQSSYEQYF. The rearrangement joins TRBV5-1 to TRBJ2-7; possibly TRBD1 for D (6 bases). Germline V gene sequence: CDR1 SGHRS, CDR2 YFSETQ. V lost 0 bases and J lost 0, with 10 bases in between. The CDR3 consists of 15 residues.